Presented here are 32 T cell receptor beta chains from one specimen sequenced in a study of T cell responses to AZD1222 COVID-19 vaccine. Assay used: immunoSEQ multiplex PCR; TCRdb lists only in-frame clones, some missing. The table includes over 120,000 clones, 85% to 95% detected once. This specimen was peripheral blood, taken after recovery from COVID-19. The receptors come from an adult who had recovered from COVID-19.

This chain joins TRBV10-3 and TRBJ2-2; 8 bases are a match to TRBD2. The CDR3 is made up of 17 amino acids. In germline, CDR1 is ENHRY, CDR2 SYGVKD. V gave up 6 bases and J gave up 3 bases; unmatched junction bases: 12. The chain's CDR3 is CAIRGSGTNPDTGELFF. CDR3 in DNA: TGTGCCATCAGGGGTAGCGGGACCAACCCCGACACCGGGGAGCTGTTTTTT.

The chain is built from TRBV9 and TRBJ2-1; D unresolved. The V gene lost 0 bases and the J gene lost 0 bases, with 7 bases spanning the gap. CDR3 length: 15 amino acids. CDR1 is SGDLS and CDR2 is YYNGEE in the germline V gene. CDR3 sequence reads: CASSVGPGSYNEQFF. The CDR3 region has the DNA TGTGCCAGCAGCGTAGGTCCTGGCTCCTACAATGAGCAGTTCTTC.

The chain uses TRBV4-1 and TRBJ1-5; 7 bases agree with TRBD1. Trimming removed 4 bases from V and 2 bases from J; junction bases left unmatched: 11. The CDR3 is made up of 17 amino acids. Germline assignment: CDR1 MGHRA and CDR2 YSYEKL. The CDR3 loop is CASSPRGGSLGNQPQHF. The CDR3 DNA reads TGCGCCAGCAGCCCCAGGGGGGGCTCCTTAGGCAATCAGCCCCAGCATTTT.

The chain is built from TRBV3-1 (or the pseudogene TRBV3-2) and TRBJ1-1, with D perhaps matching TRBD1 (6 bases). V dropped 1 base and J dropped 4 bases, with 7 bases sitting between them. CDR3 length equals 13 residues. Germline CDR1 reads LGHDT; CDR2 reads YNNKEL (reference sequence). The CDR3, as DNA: TGTGCCAGCAGCCAAGGGGGGGCCACTGAAGCTTTCTTT. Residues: CASSQGGATEAFF.

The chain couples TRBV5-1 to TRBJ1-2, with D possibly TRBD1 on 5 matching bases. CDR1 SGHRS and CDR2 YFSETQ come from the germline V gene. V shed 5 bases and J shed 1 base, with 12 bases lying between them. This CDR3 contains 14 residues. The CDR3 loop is CASRQGQVNYGYTF. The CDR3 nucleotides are TGCGCCAGCAGGCAGGGCCAGGTTAACTATGGCTACACCTTC.

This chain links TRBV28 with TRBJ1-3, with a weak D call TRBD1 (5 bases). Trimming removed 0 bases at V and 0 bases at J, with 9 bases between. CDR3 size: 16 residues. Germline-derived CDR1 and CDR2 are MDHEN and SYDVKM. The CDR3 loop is CASSLWGDFSGNTIYF. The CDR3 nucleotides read TGTGCCAGCAGTTTATGGGGGGACTTCTCTGGAAACACCATATATTTT.

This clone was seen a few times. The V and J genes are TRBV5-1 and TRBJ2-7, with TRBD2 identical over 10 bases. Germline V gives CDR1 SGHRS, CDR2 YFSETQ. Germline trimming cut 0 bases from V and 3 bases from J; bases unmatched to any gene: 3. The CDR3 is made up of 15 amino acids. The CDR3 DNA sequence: TGCGCCAGCAGCTTGGTATCTAGCGGGAGCTACGAGCAGTACTTC. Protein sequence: CASSLVSSGSYEQYF.

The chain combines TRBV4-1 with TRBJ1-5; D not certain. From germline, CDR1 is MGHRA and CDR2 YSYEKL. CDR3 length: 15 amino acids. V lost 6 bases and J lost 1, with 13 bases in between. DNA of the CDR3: TGCGCCAGCAGTCTTAGCCGTGGGAGCAATCAGCCCCAGCATTTT. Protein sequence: CASSLSRGSNQPQHF.

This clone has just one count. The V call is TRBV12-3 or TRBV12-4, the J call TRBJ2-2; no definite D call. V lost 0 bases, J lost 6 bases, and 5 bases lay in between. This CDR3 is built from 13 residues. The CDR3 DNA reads TGTGCCAGCAGTTTAGCCGGTGCCGGGGAGCTGTTTTTT. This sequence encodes CASSLAGAGELFF.

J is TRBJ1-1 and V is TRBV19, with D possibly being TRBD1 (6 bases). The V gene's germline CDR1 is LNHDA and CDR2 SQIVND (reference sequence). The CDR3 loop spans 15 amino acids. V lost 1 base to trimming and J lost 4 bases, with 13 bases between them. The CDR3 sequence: CASSIVLGGGTEAFF. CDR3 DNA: TGTGCCAGTAGTATAGTGTTGGGAGGGGGCACTGAAGCTTTCTTT.

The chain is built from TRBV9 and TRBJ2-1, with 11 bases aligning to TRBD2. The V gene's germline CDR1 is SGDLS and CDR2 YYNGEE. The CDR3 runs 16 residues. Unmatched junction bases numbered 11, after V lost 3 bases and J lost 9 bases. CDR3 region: CASSASSGRMGGEQFF. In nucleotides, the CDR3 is TGTGCCAGCAGCGCCTCTAGCGGGAGGATGGGGGGTGAGCAGTTCTTC.

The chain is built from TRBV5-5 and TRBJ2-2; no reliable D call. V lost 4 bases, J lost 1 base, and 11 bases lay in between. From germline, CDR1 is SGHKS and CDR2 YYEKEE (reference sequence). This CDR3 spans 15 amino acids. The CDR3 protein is CASSPYFRNTGELFF. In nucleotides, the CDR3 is TGTGCCAGCAGCCCTTACTTTAGGAACACCGGGGAGCTGTTTTTT.

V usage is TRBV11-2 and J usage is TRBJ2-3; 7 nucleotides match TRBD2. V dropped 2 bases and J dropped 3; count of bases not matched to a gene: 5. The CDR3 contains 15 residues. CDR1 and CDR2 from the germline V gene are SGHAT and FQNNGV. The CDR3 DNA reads TGTGCCAGCAGCTTACGCGGGAGAGAGACAGATACGCAGTATTTT. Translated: CASSLRGRETDTQYF.

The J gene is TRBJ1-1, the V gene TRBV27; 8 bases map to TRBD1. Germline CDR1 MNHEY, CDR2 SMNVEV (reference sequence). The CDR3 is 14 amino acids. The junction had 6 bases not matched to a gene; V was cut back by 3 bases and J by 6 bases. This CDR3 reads CASSFRQGAAEAFF. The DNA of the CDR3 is TGTGCCAGCAGTTTCAGGCAGGGGGCAGCTGAAGCTTTCTTT.

CDR3 amino acids: CASSSHRGGLSLLDTEAFF. In DNA form, the CDR3 reads TGTGCCAGCAGTTCGCACAGGGGAGGGCTCTCTCTTCTAGACACTGAAGCTTTCTTT. The chain is built from TRBV28 and TRBJ1-1; 7 nucleotides agree with TRBD1. J was trimmed by 3 bases and V by 4 bases; bases with no gene match: 20. The CDR3 has 19 amino acids. Germline values: CDR1 MDHEN, CDR2 SYDVKM.

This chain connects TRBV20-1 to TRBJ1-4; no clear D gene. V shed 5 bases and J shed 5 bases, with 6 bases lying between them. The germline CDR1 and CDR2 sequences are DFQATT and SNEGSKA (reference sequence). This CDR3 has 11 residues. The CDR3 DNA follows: TGCAGTGCTGGACGAAATGAAAAACTGTTTTTT. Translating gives CSAGRNEKLFF.

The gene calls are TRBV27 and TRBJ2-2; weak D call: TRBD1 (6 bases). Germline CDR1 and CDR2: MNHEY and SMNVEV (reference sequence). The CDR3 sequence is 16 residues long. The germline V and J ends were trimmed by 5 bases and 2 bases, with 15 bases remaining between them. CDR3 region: CASSITGFTNTGELFF. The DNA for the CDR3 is TGTGCCAGCAGTATCACAGGGTTTACCAACACCGGGGAGCTGTTTTTT.

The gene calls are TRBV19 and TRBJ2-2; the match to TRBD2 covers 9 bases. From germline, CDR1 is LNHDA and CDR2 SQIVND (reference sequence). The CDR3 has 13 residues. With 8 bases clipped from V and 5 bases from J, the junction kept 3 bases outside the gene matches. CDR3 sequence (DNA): TGTGCCAGTGGAACTAGCGGGACCGGGGAGCTGTTTTTT. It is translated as CASGTSGTGELFF.

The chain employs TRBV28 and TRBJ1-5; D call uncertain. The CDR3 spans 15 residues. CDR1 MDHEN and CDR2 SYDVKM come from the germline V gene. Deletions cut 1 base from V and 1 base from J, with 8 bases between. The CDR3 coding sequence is TGTGCCAGCAGTTTATTCACAGCCAGCAATCAGCCCCAGCATTTT. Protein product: CASSLFTASNQPQHF. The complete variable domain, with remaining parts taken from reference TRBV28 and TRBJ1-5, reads DVKVTQSSRYLVKRTGEKVFLECVQDMDHENMFWYRQDPGLGLRLIYFSYDVKMKEKGDIPEGYSVSREKKERFSLILESASTNQTSMYLCASSLFTASNQPQHFGDGTRLSIL.

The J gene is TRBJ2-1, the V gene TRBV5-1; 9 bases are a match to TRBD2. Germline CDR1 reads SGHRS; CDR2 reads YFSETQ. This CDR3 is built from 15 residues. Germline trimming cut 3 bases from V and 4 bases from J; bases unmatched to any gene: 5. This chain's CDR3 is CASSSASGIYNEQFF. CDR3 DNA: TGCGCCAGCAGCTCCGCTAGCGGGATATACAATGAGCAGTTCTTC.

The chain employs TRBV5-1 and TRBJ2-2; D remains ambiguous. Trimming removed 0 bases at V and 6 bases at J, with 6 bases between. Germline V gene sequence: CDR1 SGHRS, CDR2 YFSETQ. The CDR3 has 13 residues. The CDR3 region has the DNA TGCGCCAGCAGCTTGGATCTCTCCGGGGAGCTGTTTTTT. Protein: CASSLDLSGELFF.

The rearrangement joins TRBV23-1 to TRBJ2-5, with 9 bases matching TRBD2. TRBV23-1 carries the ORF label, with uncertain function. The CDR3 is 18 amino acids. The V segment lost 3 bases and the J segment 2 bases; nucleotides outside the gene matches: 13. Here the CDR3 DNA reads TGCGCCAGCAGTCACTTTTGGATAGCGGGAGAGTGGCAAGAGACCCAGTACTTC. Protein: CASSHFWIAGEWQETQYF.

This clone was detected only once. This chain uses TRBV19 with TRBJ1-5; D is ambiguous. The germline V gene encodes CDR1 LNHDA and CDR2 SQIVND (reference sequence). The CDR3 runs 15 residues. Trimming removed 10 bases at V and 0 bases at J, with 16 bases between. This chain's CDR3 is CATHKAPGSNQPQHF. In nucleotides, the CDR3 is TGTGCCACCCATAAGGCTCCCGGTAGCAATCAGCCCCAGCATTTT.

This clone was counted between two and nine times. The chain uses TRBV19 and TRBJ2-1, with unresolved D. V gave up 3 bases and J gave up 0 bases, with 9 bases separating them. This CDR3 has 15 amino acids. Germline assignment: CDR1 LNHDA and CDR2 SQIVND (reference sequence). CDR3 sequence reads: CASSIAVGSYNEQFF. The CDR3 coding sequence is TGTGCCAGTAGTATCGCGGTAGGCTCCTACAATGAGCAGTTCTTC. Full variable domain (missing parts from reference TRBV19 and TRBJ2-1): DGGITQSPKYLFRKEGQNVTLSCEQNLNHDAMYWYRQDPGQGLRLIYYSQIVNDFQKGDIAEGYSVSREKKESFPLTVTSAQKNPTAFYLCASSIAVGSYNEQFFGPGTRLTVL.

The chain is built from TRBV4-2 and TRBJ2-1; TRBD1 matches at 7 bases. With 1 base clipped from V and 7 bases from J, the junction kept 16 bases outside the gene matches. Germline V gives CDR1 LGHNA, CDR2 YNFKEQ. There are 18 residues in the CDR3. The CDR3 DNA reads TGTGCCAGCAGCCAAGCGTCCAGGGGGTGGCTAAGGATAAATGAGCAGTTCTTC. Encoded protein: CASSQASRGWLRINEQFF.

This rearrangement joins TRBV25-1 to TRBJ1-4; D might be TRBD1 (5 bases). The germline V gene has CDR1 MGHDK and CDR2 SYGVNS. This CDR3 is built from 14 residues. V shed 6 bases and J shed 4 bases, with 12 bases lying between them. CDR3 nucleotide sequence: TGTGCCAGCAGCTCGGGACGGCTTAATGAAAAACTGTTTTTT. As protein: CASSSGRLNEKLFF.

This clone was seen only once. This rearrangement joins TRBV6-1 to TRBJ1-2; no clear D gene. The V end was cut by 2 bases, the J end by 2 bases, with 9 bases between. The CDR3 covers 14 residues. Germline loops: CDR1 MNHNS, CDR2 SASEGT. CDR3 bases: TGTGCCAGCAGTGAAACAGTGCTAAACTATGGCTACACCTTC. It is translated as CASSETVLNYGYTF.

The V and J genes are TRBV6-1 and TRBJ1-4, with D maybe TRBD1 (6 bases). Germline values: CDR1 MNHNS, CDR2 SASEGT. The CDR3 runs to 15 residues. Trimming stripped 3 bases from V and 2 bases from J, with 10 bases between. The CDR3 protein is CASSDGGATNEKLFF. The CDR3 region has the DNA TGTGCCAGCAGTGATGGGGGGGCCACTAATGAAAAACTGTTTTTT.

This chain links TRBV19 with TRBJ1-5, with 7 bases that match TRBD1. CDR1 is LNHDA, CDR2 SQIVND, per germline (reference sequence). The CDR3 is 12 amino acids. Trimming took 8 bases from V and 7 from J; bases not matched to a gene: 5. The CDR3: CASDRVGQPQHF. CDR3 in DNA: TGTGCCAGTGACAGGGTAGGACAGCCCCAGCATTTT.

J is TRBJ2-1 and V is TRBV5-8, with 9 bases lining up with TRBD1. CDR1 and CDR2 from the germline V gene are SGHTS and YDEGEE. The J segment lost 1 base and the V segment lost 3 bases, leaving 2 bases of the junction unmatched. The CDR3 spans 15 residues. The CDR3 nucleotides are TGTGCCAGCAGCTCGACAGGGGGGTCCTACAATGAGCAGTTCTTC. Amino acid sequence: CASSSTGGSYNEQFF.

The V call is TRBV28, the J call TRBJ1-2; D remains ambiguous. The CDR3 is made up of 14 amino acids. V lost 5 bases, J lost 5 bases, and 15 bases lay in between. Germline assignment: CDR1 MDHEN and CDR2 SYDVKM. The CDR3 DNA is TGTGCCAGCAGTGCCCAGCCTACGGAGTATGGCTACACCTTC. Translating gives CASSAQPTEYGYTF.

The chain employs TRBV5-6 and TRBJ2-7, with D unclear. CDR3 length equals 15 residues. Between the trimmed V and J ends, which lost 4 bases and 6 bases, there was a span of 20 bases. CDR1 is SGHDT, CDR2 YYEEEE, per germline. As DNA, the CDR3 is TGTGCCAGCAGCCCGACCGGGCCAGGCGGCGGCGAGCAGTACTTC. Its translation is CASSPTGPGGGEQYF.